The T cell receptor (beta chain) described here comes from a study of blood T cell repertoires in COVID-19. In the study overall: Some COVID-19 samples were acute and others convalescent; all came from the United States, Italy and Spain.

Assay used: immunoSEQ multiplex PCR; TCRdb lists only in-frame clones, some missing. Among some 300,000 clones, approximately 89% were seen once, and the ten largest hold around 9%. J lost 3 bases, V lost 2 bases, and 7 bases had no gene match. Germline V gene data show CDR1 as SGHTS and CDR2 as YDEGEE. There are 15 residues in the CDR3. Participant age was about 18 to 89 years, and participants resided in fewer than 25 US areas. Donors of Cohort 3 who recovered were those that had two negative PCRs, clearance, or symptom resolution. The sequence came from a woman aged 25 to 39 who had recovered from COVID-19. The V gene is TRBV5-8, the J gene TRBJ2-7, with TRBD2 matching 8 bases. Sample: PBMCs or T cells enriched from blood (not recorded which). The CDR3 spells CASSLAAGGIYEQYF. Here the CDR3 DNA reads TGTGCCAGCAGCTTAGCGGCGGGGGGAATCTACGAGCAGTACTTC. The entire variable domain, with the rest obtained from reference TRBV5-8 and TRBJ2-7, is as follows: EAGVTQSPTHLIKTRGQQATLRCSPISGHTSVYWYQQALGLGLQFLLWYDEGEERNRGNFPPRFSGRQFPNYSSELNVNALELEDSALYLCASSLAAGGIYEQYFGPGTRLTVT.